These T cell receptor beta chains were read from a single sample in a study of T cells in Graves' hyperthyroidism and ophthalmopathy. TCRdb re-called the multiplex PCR reads through MiXCR, storing one row per CDR3 protein. The table includes roughly 400,000 distinct CDR3 sequences, roughly 25% detected once. Sequenced input: blood. These receptors were taken from a man aged 50 or older with Graves' hyperthyroidism. Both conserved end residues are part of each CDR3. Size tells how often a clone was seen (once, few, many) or the class of an expanded clone, and some rows leave it out.

V: TRBV20-1
J: TRBJ2-7
size: NA
CDR3: CSAMGPWSSYEQYF

V: TRBV5-1
J: TRBJ2-1
size: many
CDR3: CASSLRGASHNEQFF

V: TRBV6-6
J: TRBJ2-7
size: NA
CDR3: CASSYSTDQDEQYF

V: TRBV11-3
J: TRBJ2-1
size: NA
CDR3: CASTRPGLMYNEQFF

V: TRBV2
J: TRBJ2-7
size: many
CDR3: CASSPYPLYEQYF

V: TRBV5-1
J: TRBJ2-1
size: NA
CDR3: CASSSTSGLYNEQFF

V: TRBV27
J: TRBJ1-5
size: few
CDR3: CASAPLGQSSNQPQHF

V: TRBV13
J: TRBJ2-1
size: NA
CDR3: CASSLSGGRIPDEQFF

V: TRBV6-2/TRBV6-3
J: TRBJ1-1
size: NA
CDR3: CASSAGGGPPPEAFF

V: TRBV5-1
J: TRBJ2-4
size: NA
CDR3: CASSYGTGGRENIQYF

V: TRBV7-2
J: TRBJ2-1
size: many
CDR3: CASSLAAGANEQFF

V: TRBV20-1
J: TRBJ2-3
size: NA
CDR3: CSVIAGGPDTQYF

V: TRBV7-3
J: TRBJ2-3
size: many
CDR3: CASKSSGLTGYDKDTQYF

V: TRBV10-2
J: TRBJ2-1
size: many
CDR3: CASGRAGGSYNEQFF

V: TRBV12-5
J: TRBJ2-5
size: NA
CDR3: CASGTRDSWYF

V: TRBV9
J: TRBJ2-3
size: NA
CDR3: CASSVGGSGSTDTQYF

V: TRBV13
J: TRBJ2-2
size: few
CDR3: CASSFRSVDTGELFF

V: TRBV27
J: TRBJ1-1
size: many
CDR3: CASSSLTGMNTEAFF

V: TRBV20-1
J: TRBJ2-2
size: few
CDR3: CSAEWESTGELFF

V: TRBV6-2/TRBV6-3
J: TRBJ2-3
size: NA
CDR3: CASSGGLVTDTQYF

V: TRBV6-1
J: TRBJ2-2
size: NA
CDR3: CASRPRATGELFF

V: TRBV7-2
J: TRBJ1-2
size: NA
CDR3: CASSLDENYGYTF

V: TRBV4-1
J: TRBJ1-4
size: few
CDR3: CASSQPRAGIEKLFF

V: TRBV27
J: TRBJ2-1
size: few
CDR3: CASSFGTGWEQFF

V: TRBV20-1
J: TRBJ2-7
size: NA
CDR3: CSASLGLAGVEQYF

V: TRBV20-1
J: TRBJ1-2
size: NA
CDR3: CSARRAKDYGYTF

V: TRBV7-9
J: TRBJ2-7
size: few
CDR3: CASSRPRDRDSYEQYF

V: TRBV12-3/TRBV12-4
J: TRBJ1-1
size: few
CDR3: CASNINRGGTEAFF

V: TRBV4-1
J: TRBJ2-2
size: NA
CDR3: CASSQGAIPGELFF

V: TRBV7-6
J: TRBJ2-1
size: NA
CDR3: CASTLGGVNEQFF

V: TRBV29-1
J: TRBJ2-7
size: few
CDR3: CSVEEPGRGNPYEQYF

V: TRBV20-1
J: TRBJ2-3
size: NA
CDR3: CSARDASGSDTQYF

V: TRBV29-1
J: TRBJ2-2
size: NA
CDR3: CSVGQGIGELFF

V: TRBV15
J: TRBJ1-6
size: few
CDR3: CATSRDFGRSPLHF

V: TRBV7-9
J: TRBJ2-1
size: few
CDR3: CASSLTASGRYNEQFF

V: TRBV28
J: TRBJ2-3
size: many
CDR3: CASSLSLASTDTQYF

V: TRBV29-1
J: TRBJ1-1
size: many
CDR3: CSVGEGFMNTEAFF

V: TRBV12-3/TRBV12-4
J: TRBJ2-1
size: few
CDR3: CASSPTRRRNEQFF

V: TRBV24-1
J: TRBJ2-1
size: few
CDR3: CATSDFGSGGGDEQFF

V: TRBV5-8
J: TRBJ2-1
size: NA
CDR3: CASSSGWPSYNEQFF

V: TRBV7-2
J: TRBJ1-2
size: NA
CDR3: CASSLVRVPSNYGYTF